Shown below are 23 T cell receptor beta chains from a single sample sequenced in a study of blood T cell repertoires in COVID-19. Profiled with immunoSEQ multiplex PCR; TCRdb holds only in-frame clones, not every one. In the table there are about 150,000 clones, approximately 83% of which are singletons. Sequencing was performed on peripheral blood. Receptors were obtained from a woman in her sixties or seventies with COVID-19, enrolled during active disease.

V and J are TRBV19 and TRBJ2-6; D is undetermined. CDR1 LNHDA and CDR2 SQIVND come from the germline V gene (reference sequence). The CDR3 spans 15 residues. The V and J ends lost 4 bases and 0 bases respectively, with 7 bases between them. In nucleotides, the CDR3 is TGTGCCAGTAGTACGGGTGTCTCTGGGGCCAACGTCCTGACTTTC. It codes for CASSTGVSGANVLTF. The full variable domain, rest sourced from reference TRBV19 and TRBJ2-6, is DGGITQSPKYLFRKEGQNVTLSCEQNLNHDAMYWYRQDPGQGLRLIYYSQIVNDFQKGDIAEGYSVSREKKESFPLTVTSAQKNPTAFYLCASSTGVSGANVLTFGAGSRLTVL.

Concerning this clone: A much larger clone is a single base away; this may be a read error. This chain connects TRBV15 to TRBJ1-2; 9 nucleotides align to TRBD1. Germline-derived CDR1 and CDR2 are LNHNV and YYDKDF (reference sequence). This CDR3 has 15 residues. Unmatched junction bases numbered 6, after V lost 5 bases and J lost 2 bases. The CDR3 is CATSPTGTGNYGYTF. CDR3 nucleotide sequence: TGTGCCACCAGCCCCACCGGGACAGGGAACTATGGCTACACCTTC.

The chain couples TRBV9 to TRBJ2-1; D gene ambiguous. The CDR3 is 13 residues long. The V and J ends lost 7 bases and 6 bases respectively, with 14 bases between them. Per germline, CDR1 SGDLS and CDR2 YYNGEE. The CDR3: CASAPQGVNEQFF. CDR3 sequence (DNA): TGTGCCAGCGCACCACAAGGAGTCAATGAGCAGTTCTTC. Combining the CDR3 with reference TRBV9 and TRBJ2-1 gives the whole variable domain DSGVTQTPKHLITATGQRVTLRCSPRSGDLSVYWYQQSLDQGLQFLIQYYNGEERAKGNILERFSAQQFPDLHSELNLSSLELGDSALYFCASAPQGVNEQFFGPGTRLTVL.

This clone has a handful of counts. The chain combines TRBV11-3 with TRBJ2-2; 8 nucleotides match TRBD1. Trimming removed 3 bases from V and 3 bases from J; junction bases left unmatched: 6. This CDR3 is 16 amino acids long. Germline loops: CDR1 SGHNT, CDR2 YENEEA. CDR3 residues: CASSFRGQGYTGELFF. The CDR3 region has the DNA TGTGCCAGCAGCTTCCGAGGACAGGGCTACACCGGGGAGCTGTTTTTT.

V is TRBV30 and J is TRBJ2-3, with 8 nucleotides matching TRBD2. The CDR3 loop spans 19 amino acids. The V segment lost 0 bases and the J segment 2 bases; nucleotides outside the gene matches: 16. Germline values: CDR1 GTSNPN, CDR2 SVGIG (reference sequence). The CDR3 spells CAWSVEYSLAGGLTDTQYF. The CDR3, as DNA: TGTGCCTGGAGTGTTGAATACTCGCTGGCGGGGGGCCTCACAGATACGCAGTATTTT.

V gene TRBV6-5 combines with J gene TRBJ1-1, with D unclear. CDR1 is MNHEY, CDR2 SVGAGI, per germline. Trimming pared 3 bases from V and 0 bases from J, leaving 8 bases between. The CDR3 is 14 residues long. The CDR3 reads CASSYSKVNTEAFF. CDR3 nucleotide sequence: TGTGCCAGCAGTTATAGCAAGGTGAACACTGAAGCTTTCTTT.

The rearrangement uses TRBV27 and TRBJ2-5; tentative D call: TRBD2 (6 bases). Trimming pared 5 bases from V and 7 bases from J, leaving 8 bases between. The CDR3 covers 11 residues. Germline values: CDR1 MNHEY, CDR2 SMNVEV (reference sequence). The CDR3 here is CASSVGGTQYF. The CDR3 DNA reads as TGTGCCAGCAGTGTCGGGGGGACCCAGTACTTC.

The rearrangement joins TRBV7-8 to TRBJ2-6, with D maybe TRBD1 (5 bases). V gave up 5 bases and J gave up 1 base, with 9 bases separating them. This CDR3 has 15 amino acids. Germline V CDR1 and CDR2: SGHVS, FQNEAQ. The CDR3 sequence is CASSPRVSGANVLTF. DNA of the CDR3: TGTGCCAGCAGCCCCAGGGTGTCTGGGGCCAACGTCCTGACTTTC.

This rearrangement joins TRBV6-2 or TRBV6-3 to TRBJ1-5; D not resolved. CDR3 size: 16 residues. Trimming shortened V by 6 bases and J by 0 bases, and 15 bases separated the two germline ends. Germline V gene data show CDR1 as MNHEY and CDR2 as SVGEGT. CDR3 bases: TGTGCCAGCAGCTCCGGGTCTACATATAGCAATCAGCCCCAGCATTTT. Protein product: CASSSGSTYSNQPQHF.

The rearrangement links TRBV7-9 to TRBJ1-2; 8 nucleotides line up with TRBD1. The CDR3 is made up of 13 amino acids. Germline V gene sequence: CDR1 SEHNR, CDR2 FQNEAQ (reference sequence). V shed 5 bases and J 4 bases; nucleotides not matched to a gene: 3. The CDR3 DNA reads as TGTGCCAGCAGCACCGGGACAGGCTATGGCTACACCTTC. Translated, it gives CASSTGTGYGYTF.

This clone was seen once. The chain uses TRBV3-1 (or the pseudogene TRBV3-2) and TRBJ2-3; D may be TRBD2 (6 bases). Germline assignment: CDR1 LGHDT and CDR2 YNNKEL (reference sequence). The ends were cut back, 5 bases at V and 7 bases at J, with 19 bases in the middle. There are 15 residues in the CDR3. The CDR3 DNA reads as TGTGCCAGCAGCATTCGACTGGGGGGTGGAAATACGCAGTATTTT. The encoded protein is CASSIRLGGGNTQYF.

The rearrangement links TRBV9 to TRBJ1-4, with 7 bases that match TRBD1. The V gene's germline CDR1 is SGDLS and CDR2 YYNGEE. The ends lost 4 bases at V and 5 bases at J; junction bases unmatched: 5. CDR3 length: 14 amino acids. The CDR3 spells CASSPGQRNEKLFF. The CDR3 DNA reads as TGTGCCAGCAGCCCGGGACAGCGAAATGAAAAACTGTTTTTT.

CDR3 sequence reads: CASSFSASAYEQYF. DNA for the CDR3: TGTGCCAGCAGCTTTTCCGCCAGCGCCTACGAGCAGTACTTC. The V call is TRBV5-4, the J call TRBJ2-7; no reliable D call. Looked up from germline, CDR1 is SGHNT and CDR2 is YYREEE (reference sequence). The CDR3 is 14 amino acids. Trimming took off 2 bases at V and 2 bases at J, with 11 bases between the two ends.

The chain combines TRBV5-4 with TRBJ1-1; D may be TRBD1 (6 bases). The V end was cut by 4 bases, the J end by 0 bases, with 16 bases between. Germline loops: CDR1 SGHNT, CDR2 YYREEE (reference sequence). CDR3 length: 16 amino acids. The CDR3 DNA sequence: TGTGCCAGCAGCAAGGGGCACCAGGGGATGAACACTGAAGCTTTCTTT. This gives the protein CASSKGHQGMNTEAFF.

CDR3 sequence: CASSESRSTEAFF. The CDR3 DNA reads TGTGCCAGCAGTGAATCAAGGAGCACTGAAGCTTTCTTT. V usage is TRBV6-1 and J usage is TRBJ1-1; no definite D call. The CDR3 is 13 amino acids. From germline, CDR1 is MNHNS and CDR2 SASEGT. The V gene lost 2 bases and the J gene lost 4 bases, with 8 bases spanning the gap.

The rearrangement links TRBV27 to TRBJ1-1; a weak D match, TRBD1 (5 bases). The ends were cut back, 10 bases at V and 4 bases at J, with 16 bases in the middle. CDR3 length: 13 amino acids. From germline, CDR1 is MNHEY and CDR2 SMNVEV (reference sequence). The CDR3 DNA reads TGTGCCACCTCGACTGGGGCGCGCACTGAAGCTTTCTTT. Protein sequence: CATSTGARTEAFF.

This sequence joins TRBV14 and TRBJ1-2; D perhaps matches TRBD1 (5 bases). The CDR3 length is 15 residues. V dropped 0 bases and J dropped 3 bases, with 11 bases sitting between them. Germline CDR1 is SGHDN and CDR2 is FVKESK. The CDR3 region is CASSQDLGRDYGYTF. The CDR3 bases are TGTGCCAGCAGCCAAGATCTTGGCAGGGACTATGGCTACACCTTC.

The rearrangement uses TRBV18 and TRBJ1-1, with 8 positions matching TRBD1. This CDR3 is 13 amino acids long. J lost 5 bases, V lost 3 bases, and 2 bases had no gene match. From germline, CDR1 is KGHSH and CDR2 LQKENI. The CDR3 sequence is CASSPDRGTEAFF. DNA for the CDR3: TGTGCCAGCTCACCCGACAGGGGTACTGAAGCTTTCTTT.

The chain is built from TRBV5-8 and TRBJ1-1, with TRBD1 as a possible D gene (5 bases). Trimming stripped 5 bases from V and 7 bases from J, with 15 bases between. The CDR3 loop spans 13 amino acids. The germline V gene has CDR1 SGHTS and CDR2 YDEGEE. DNA of the CDR3: TGTGCCAGCAGACCTGGTTACGGGGGTGAAGCTTTCTTT. Translating gives CASRPGYGGEAFF.

This sequence joins TRBV23-1 and TRBJ2-7, with D tentatively TRBD2 (5 bases). TRBV23-1 is assigned to the ORF class and has an uncertain function. This CDR3 spans 19 amino acids. The ends were cut back, 0 bases at V and 0 bases at J, with 21 bases in the middle. DNA of the CDR3: TGCGCCAGCAGTCAATCCAGGACGCGGGCCAACCCCAGCTCCTACGAGCAGTACTTC. It is translated as CASSQSRTRANPSSYEQYF.

This sequence joins TRBV10-3 and TRBJ1-5; TRBD1 is a possible D gene (6 bases). This CDR3 is 11 amino acids long. The ends were cut back, 10 bases at V and 12 bases at J, with 16 bases in the middle. Germline lookup yields CDR1 ENHRY and CDR2 SYGVKD. The CDR3 is CATLWGGFQHF. The CDR3 DNA follows: TGTGCCACCCTCTGGGGGGGCTTCCAGCATTTT.

The CDR3 spells CASSHYDRSDRGAFF. The CDR3 DNA reads as TGTGCCAGCAGCCATTACGACAGGTCGGATCGCGGAGCTTTCTTT. V gene TRBV3-1 (or the pseudogene TRBV3-2) combines with J gene TRBJ1-1; D might be TRBD1 (6 bases). This CDR3 spans 15 amino acids. The germline V gene has CDR1 LGHDT and CDR2 YNNKEL (reference sequence). V lost 3 bases and J lost 10, with 21 bases in between.

The J gene is TRBJ1-3, the V gene TRBV7-3, with unresolved D. This CDR3 region has 15 residues. Germline lookup yields CDR1 SGHTA and CDR2 FQGTGA. Trimming removed 5 bases from V and 0 bases from J, with 11 bases in between. CDR3 sequence reads: CASSPAGFSGNTIYF. The CDR3, as DNA: TGTGCCAGCAGCCCTGCCGGTTTCTCTGGAAACACCATATATTTT.